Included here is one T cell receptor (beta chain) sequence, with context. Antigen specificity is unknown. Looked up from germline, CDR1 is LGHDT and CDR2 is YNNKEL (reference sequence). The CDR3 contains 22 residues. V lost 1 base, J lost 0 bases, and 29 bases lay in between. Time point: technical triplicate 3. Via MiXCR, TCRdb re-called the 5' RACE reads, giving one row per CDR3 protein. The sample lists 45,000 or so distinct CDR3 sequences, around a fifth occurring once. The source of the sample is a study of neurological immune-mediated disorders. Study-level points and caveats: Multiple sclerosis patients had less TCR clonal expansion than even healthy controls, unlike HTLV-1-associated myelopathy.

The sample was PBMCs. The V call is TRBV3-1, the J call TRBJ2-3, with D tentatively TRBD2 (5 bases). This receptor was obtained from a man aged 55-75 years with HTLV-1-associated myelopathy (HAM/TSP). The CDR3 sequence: CASSQVLSLWAGPKVSTDTQYF. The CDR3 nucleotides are TGTGCCAGCAGCCAAGTCCTAAGCCTCTGGGCGGGCCCGAAGGTGAGCACAGATACGCAGTATTTT.